A single sample gave rise to the 21 T cell receptor beta chains below, sequenced in a study of cytomegalovirus exposure and HLA in healthy donors. The method was immunoSEQ multiplex PCR; TCRdb's version includes in-frame clones alone and lacks a portion of them. This table has about 98,000 clones, over 75% appearing once. Sequenced input: PBMCs. These receptors were obtained from a man between 18 and 29 years old in good health and CMV-seropositive.

The V call is TRBV4-1, the J call TRBJ2-7; TRBD1 might be the D (5 bases). Germline CDR1 MGHRA, CDR2 YSYEKL. The CDR3 spans 14 residues. The V end lost 1 base, the J end lost 4 bases, and 11 bases lay between the germline ends. CDR3 region: CASSQARQGYEQYF. CDR3 in DNA: TGCGCCAGCAGCCAAGCACGCCAGGGATACGAGCAGTACTTC.

This sequence joins TRBV7-2 and TRBJ1-1; D gene uncertain. V was pared by 4 bases and J by 1 base, with 7 bases between. This CDR3 is built from 13 residues. Germline V gene sequence: CDR1 SGHTA, CDR2 FQGNSA. The CDR3 region has the DNA TGTGCCAGCAGCTCCCGTTCGAACACTGAAGCTTTCTTT. Translating it yields CASSSRSNTEAFF.

The chain uses TRBV6-5 and TRBJ2-7, with a possible D match to TRBD1 (5 bases). Trimming cost V 7 bases and J 4 bases, with 17 bases left between them. The CDR3 consists of 14 residues. In germline, CDR1 is MNHEY, CDR2 SVGAGI. The CDR3 here is CASKKDSQPYEQYF. DNA for the CDR3: TGTGCCAGCAAAAAAGACAGTCAGCCATACGAGCAGTACTTC.

The chain has TRBV19 and TRBJ2-1, with D perhaps TRBD2 (6 bases). Trimming removed 5 bases from V and 12 bases from J, with 17 bases in between. Germline V gene data show CDR1 as LNHDA and CDR2 as SQIVND (reference sequence). This CDR3 is 13 amino acids long. The CDR3 loop is CASSGRGERVQFF. The DNA of the CDR3 is TGTGCCAGTAGTGGCCGAGGGGAGCGGGTGCAGTTCTTC.

The genes are TRBV6-1 and TRBJ1-1, with D unresolved. V was clipped by 6 bases and J by 0 bases, with 5 bases between them. Germline V lookup: CDR1 MNHNS, CDR2 SASEGT. This CDR3 has 12 amino acids. DNA for the CDR3: TGTGCCAGCAGCCAGTTGAACACTGAAGCTTTCTTT. It specifies CASSQLNTEAFF.

The rearrangement joins TRBV9 to TRBJ2-1, with D possibly matching TRBD2 (7 bases). Between the trimmed V and J ends, which lost 2 bases and 7 bases, there was a span of 16 bases. Germline CDR1 reads SGDLS; CDR2 reads YYNGEE. CDR3 length equals 15 residues. CDR3 protein: CASSVEGGPSNEQFF. For the CDR3, the DNA is TGTGCCAGCAGCGTTGAGGGGGGGCCTTCAAATGAGCAGTTCTTC. Full variable domain (rest looked up from reference TRBV9 and TRBJ2-1): DSGVTQTPKHLITATGQRVTLRCSPRSGDLSVYWYQQSLDQGLQFLIQYYNGEERAKGNILERFSAQQFPDLHSELNLSSLELGDSALYFCASSVEGGPSNEQFFGPGTRLTVL.

The CDR3 is CASSQSQMNTEAFF. The CDR3 DNA reads as TGTGCCAGCAGCCAATCCCAGATGAACACTGAAGCTTTCTTT. The V call is TRBV16, the J call TRBJ1-1; D is undetermined. The CDR3 runs to 14 residues. The ends were cut back, 0 bases at V and 0 bases at J, with 5 bases in the middle. Per germline, CDR1 KGHSY and CDR2 FQNENV.

This chain joins TRBV19 and TRBJ2-2; possible D gene TRBD1, 5 bases. Germline V gives CDR1 LNHDA, CDR2 SQIVND (reference sequence). The length of the CDR3 is 16 residues. V was cut by 4 bases and J by 3 bases, with 15 bases left in between. DNA of the CDR3: TGTGCCAGTAGTACGTCAGGGTACCTAGACACCGGGGAGCTGTTTTTT. It translates to CASSTSGYLDTGELFF. Together with reference TRBV19 and TRBJ2-2, the CDR3 gives the full variable domain: DGGITQSPKYLFRKEGQNVTLSCEQNLNHDAMYWYRQDPGQGLRLIYYSQIVNDFQKGDIAEGYSVSREKKESFPLTVTSAQKNPTAFYLCASSTSGYLDTGELFFGEGSRLTVL.

The genes are TRBV6-5 and TRBJ2-1, with 13 bases lining up with TRBD2. V shed 3 bases, J shed 8 bases, and the junction held 7 bases outside the gene matches. Germline V lookup: CDR1 MNHEY, CDR2 SVGAGI. There are 16 residues in the CDR3. CDR3 in amino acids: CASSYQLAGGPHEQFF. CDR3 nucleotides: TGTGCCAGCAGTTATCAACTAGCGGGAGGGCCCCATGAGCAGTTCTTC.

The chain combines TRBV4-1 with TRBJ1-1; D uncertain. V gave up 0 bases and J gave up 0 bases, with 8 bases separating them. There are 15 residues in the CDR3. Germline V gene data show CDR1 as MGHRA and CDR2 as YSYEKL. CDR3: CASSQERLVNTEAFF. In DNA, the CDR3 is TGCGCCAGCAGCCAAGAGAGACTGGTGAACACTGAAGCTTTCTTT.

The chain recombines TRBV12-5 with TRBJ1-5; D uncertain. There are 13 residues in the CDR3. V gave up 9 bases and J gave up 5 bases, with 14 bases separating them. Germline values: CDR1 LGHNT, CDR2 FRNRAP. CDR3 coding DNA: TGTGCTAGCGCCGCAGAGGATTATCAGCCCCAGCATTTT. Translation: CASAAEDYQPQHF.

This chain joins TRBV28 and TRBJ2-7; D not certain. The CDR3 contains 12 residues. Germline V lookup: CDR1 MDHEN, CDR2 SYDVKM. Trimming cost V 5 bases and J 3 bases, with 8 bases left between them. In DNA, the CDR3 is TGTGCCAGCAGTAGCATCAACTACGAGCAGTACTTC. Protein sequence: CASSSINYEQYF.

This chain links TRBV7-2 with TRBJ2-5, with a possible D match to TRBD1 (6 bases). From germline, CDR1 is SGHTA and CDR2 FQGNSA. This CDR3 has 17 residues. V was pared by 3 bases and J by 4 bases, with 21 bases between. DNA of the CDR3: TGTGCCAGCAGCTTGTTTCCTAGGGGGAAGACGGGAGAGACCCAGTACTTC. It codes for CASSLFPRGKTGETQYF.

This sequence joins TRBV7-2 and TRBJ2-1; TRBD2 matches 11 bases. CDR1 is SGHTA, CDR2 FQGNSA, per germline. J gave up 4 bases and V 5 bases, and 7 bases lay outside the gene matches. The CDR3 runs to 16 residues. CDR3 sequence: CASSATSGTLYNEQFF. The DNA for the CDR3 is TGTGCCAGCAGCGCGACTAGCGGGACGTTATACAATGAGCAGTTCTTC. The whole variable domain, filled in from reference TRBV7-2 and TRBJ2-1, reads GAGVSQSPSNKVTEKGKDVELRCDPISGHTALYWYRQSLGQGLEFLIYFQGNSAPDKSGLPSDRFSAERTGGSVSTLTIQRTQQEDSAVYLCASSATSGTLYNEQFFGPGTRLTVL.

This clone was observed a single time. The J gene is TRBJ2-5, the V gene TRBV7-2; D might be TRBD2 (6 bases). Germline V gene sequence: CDR1 SGHTA, CDR2 FQGNSA. The CDR3 contains 14 residues. Trimming removed 7 bases at V and 1 base at J, with 13 bases between. The CDR3 protein is CASTHGGSQETQYF. The CDR3 nucleotides are TGTGCCAGCACCCATGGGGGGTCCCAAGAGACCCAGTACTTC.

V and J are TRBV6-4 and TRBJ2-2; D is uncertain. CDR3 length: 14 residues. Trimming took off 3 bases at V and 2 bases at J, with 7 bases between the two ends. Germline loops: CDR1 MRHNA, CDR2 SNTAGT. The DNA for the CDR3 is TGTGCCAGCAGTGAGGCGGAAAACACCGGGGAGCTGTTTTTT. Amino acids: CASSEAENTGELFF.

The chain combines TRBV5-1 with TRBJ2-1, with 14 positions matching TRBD2. The CDR3 extends over 15 amino acids. J was trimmed by 10 bases and V by 4 bases; bases with no gene match: 7. Germline V CDR1 and CDR2: SGHRS, YFSETQ. CDR3 sequence (DNA): TGCGCCAGCAGCCCTACGGGGACTAGCGGGAGCGAGCAGTTCTTC. Translating gives CASSPTGTSGSEQFF.

The genes are TRBV5-1 and TRBJ2-5; 10 nucleotides agree with TRBD1. CDR1 SGHRS and CDR2 YFSETQ come from the germline V gene. The trim removed 0 bases at V and 4 bases at J, leaving 18 bases unmatched. This CDR3 region has 20 residues. CDR3 protein: CASSLAEPYVGQGVVETQYF. The CDR3 region has the DNA TGCGCCAGCAGCTTGGCCGAGCCCTATGTCGGACAGGGGGTTGTAGAGACCCAGTACTTC.

This chain joins TRBV5-1 and TRBJ2-4; tentatively, D is TRBD1 (5 bases). The germline CDR1 and CDR2 sequences are SGHRS and YFSETQ. The CDR3 runs to 16 residues. V shed 2 bases and J shed 0 bases, with 12 bases lying between them. The CDR3 loop reads CASSFAGSLAKNIQYF. The CDR3 DNA sequence: TGCGCCAGCAGCTTTGCAGGGTCACTAGCCAAAAACATTCAGTACTTC.

V is TRBV7-9 and J is TRBJ2-1; D is possibly TRBD2 (7 bases). This CDR3 has 15 amino acids. Germline-derived CDR1 and CDR2 are SEHNR and FQNEAQ (reference sequence). Trimming took 10 bases from V and 1 from J, leaving 17 bases between them. The CDR3 sequence is CAIAGGRGSYNEQFF. DNA for the CDR3: TGTGCCATCGCCGGGGGGAGGGGGTCCTACAATGAGCAGTTCTTC.

The V and J genes are TRBV5-1 and TRBJ2-2; 13 bases match TRBD2. Germline CDR1 and CDR2: SGHRS and YFSETQ. J gave up 0 bases and V 4 bases, and 6 bases lay outside the gene matches. The CDR3 contains 18 residues. The CDR3 DNA sequence: TGCGCCAGCAGCCCCGGGACTAGCGGGGTTACGAACACCGGGGAGCTGTTTTTT. This gives the protein CASSPGTSGVTNTGELFF.